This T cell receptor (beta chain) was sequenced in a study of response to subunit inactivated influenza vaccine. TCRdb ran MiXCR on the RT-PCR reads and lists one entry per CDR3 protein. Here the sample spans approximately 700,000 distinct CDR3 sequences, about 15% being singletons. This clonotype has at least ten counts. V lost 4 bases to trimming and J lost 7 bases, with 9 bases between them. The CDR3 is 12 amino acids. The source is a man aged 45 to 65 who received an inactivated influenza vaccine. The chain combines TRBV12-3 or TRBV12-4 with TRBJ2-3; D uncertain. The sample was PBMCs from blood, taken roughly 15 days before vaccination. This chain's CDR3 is CASSSYYNTQYF. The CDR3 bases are TGTGCCAGCAGTTCATATTATAATACGCAGTATTTT.